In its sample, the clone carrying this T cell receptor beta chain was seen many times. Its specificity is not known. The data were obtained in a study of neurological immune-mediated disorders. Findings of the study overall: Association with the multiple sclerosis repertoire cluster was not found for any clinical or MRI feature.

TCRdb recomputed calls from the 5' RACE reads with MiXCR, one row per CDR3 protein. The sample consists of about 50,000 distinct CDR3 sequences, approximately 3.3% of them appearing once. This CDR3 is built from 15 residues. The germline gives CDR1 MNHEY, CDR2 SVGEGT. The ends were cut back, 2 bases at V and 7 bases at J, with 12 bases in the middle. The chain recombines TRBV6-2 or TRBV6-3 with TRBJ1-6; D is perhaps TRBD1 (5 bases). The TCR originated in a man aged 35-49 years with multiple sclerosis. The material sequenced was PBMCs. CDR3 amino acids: CASSYLKGQNSPLHF. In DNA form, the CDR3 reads TGTGCCAGCAGTTACCTGAAGGGGCAGAATTCACCCCTCCACTTT.